This T cell receptor (beta chain) was identified during a study of blood T cell repertoires in COVID-19. CDR3 length equals 12 residues. CDR1 is KGHDR and CDR2 is SFDVKD in the germline V gene. Trimming cost V 3 bases and J 3 bases, with 3 bases left between them. TCRdb keeps only in-frame clones here, not all; method: immunoSEQ multiplex PCR. In the table there are about 160,000 clones, about 80% of which are singletons. The TCR sequence derives from a man in his 70s who had recovered from COVID-19. This chain uses TRBV24-1 with TRBJ2-3; D remains ambiguous. The sequencing input was peripheral blood. Written as DNA, the CDR3 is TGTGCCACCAGTGATCGTACAGATACGCAGTATTTT. It translates to CATSDRTDTQYF.